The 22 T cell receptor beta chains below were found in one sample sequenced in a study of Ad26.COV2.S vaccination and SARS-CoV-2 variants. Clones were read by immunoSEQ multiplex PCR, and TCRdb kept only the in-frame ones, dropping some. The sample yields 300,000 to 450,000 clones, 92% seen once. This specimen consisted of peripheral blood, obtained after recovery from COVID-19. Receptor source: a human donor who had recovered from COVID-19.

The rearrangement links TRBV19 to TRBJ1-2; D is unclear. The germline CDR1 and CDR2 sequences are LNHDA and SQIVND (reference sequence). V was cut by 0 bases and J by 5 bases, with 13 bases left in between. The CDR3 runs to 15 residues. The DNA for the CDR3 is TGTGCCAGTAGTATAGACCCACAATGGGCGTATGGCTACACCTTC. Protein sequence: CASSIDPQWAYGYTF.

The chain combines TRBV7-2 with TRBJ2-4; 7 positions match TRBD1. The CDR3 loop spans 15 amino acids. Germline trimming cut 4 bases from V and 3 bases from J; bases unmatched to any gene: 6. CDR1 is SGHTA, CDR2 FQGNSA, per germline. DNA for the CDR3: TGTGCCAGCAGCTCTATACGGGACAGCAAAAACATTCAGTACTTC. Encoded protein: CASSSIRDSKNIQYF. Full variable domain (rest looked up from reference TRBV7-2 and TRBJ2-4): GAGVSQSPSNKVTEKGKDVELRCDPISGHTALYWYRQSLGQGLEFLIYFQGNSAPDKSGLPSDRFSAERTGGSVSTLTIQRTQQEDSAVYLCASSSIRDSKNIQYFGAGTRLSVL.

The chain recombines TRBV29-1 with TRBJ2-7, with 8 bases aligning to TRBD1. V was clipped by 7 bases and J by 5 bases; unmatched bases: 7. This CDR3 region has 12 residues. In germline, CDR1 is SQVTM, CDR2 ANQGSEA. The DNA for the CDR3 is TGCAGCGGATGGACAGGGTTGGACGAGCAGTACTTC. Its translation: CSGWTGLDEQYF.

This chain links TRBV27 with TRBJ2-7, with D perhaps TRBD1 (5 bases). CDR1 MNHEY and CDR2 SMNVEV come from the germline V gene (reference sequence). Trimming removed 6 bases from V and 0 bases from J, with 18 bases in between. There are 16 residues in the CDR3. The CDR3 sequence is CASRPTGPLSSYEQYF. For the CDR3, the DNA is TGTGCCAGCAGACCAACAGGCCCCCTCAGCTCCTACGAGCAGTACTTC.

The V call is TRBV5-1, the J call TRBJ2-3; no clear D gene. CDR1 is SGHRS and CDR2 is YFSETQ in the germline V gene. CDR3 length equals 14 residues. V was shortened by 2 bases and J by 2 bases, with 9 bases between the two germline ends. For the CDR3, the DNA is TGCGCCAGCAGCTTCCTCTCTCCCACAGATACGCAGTATTTT. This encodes CASSFLSPTDTQYF.

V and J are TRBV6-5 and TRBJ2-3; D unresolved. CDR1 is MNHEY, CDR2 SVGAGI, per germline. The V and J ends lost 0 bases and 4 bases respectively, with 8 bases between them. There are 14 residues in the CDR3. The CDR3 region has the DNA TGTGCCAGCAGTTACTCTACAGCTGCAGATACGCAGTATTTT. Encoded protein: CASSYSTAADTQYF.

This CDR3 is CASNVNPRGNTEAFF. The CDR3 DNA reads as TGTGCCAGCAACGTTAACCCAAGGGGGAACACTGAAGCTTTCTTT. The V and J genes are TRBV28 and TRBJ1-1; maybe TRBD1 (5 bases). The length of the CDR3 is 15 residues. Germline values: CDR1 MDHEN, CDR2 SYDVKM. V was trimmed by 7 bases and J by 1 base, leaving 16 bases between them.

CDR3 DNA sequence: TGTGCCAGCAGTGCCGGGACCATCCAAGAGACCCAGTACTTC. This encodes CASSAGTIQETQYF. This chain uses TRBV7-2 with TRBJ2-5; D could derive from TRBD1 or TRBD2 (5 bases each). The CDR3 runs to 14 residues. Trimming left V 6 bases short and J 1 base short, with 12 bases between. Germline V gene lookup returns CDR1 SGHTA and CDR2 FQGNSA. Full variable domain (outside the CDR3, taken from reference TRBV7-2 and TRBJ2-5): GAGVSQSPSNKVTEKGKDVELRCDPISGHTALYWYRQSLGQGLEFLIYFQGNSAPDKSGLPSDRFSAERTGGSVSTLTIQRTQQEDSAVYLCASSAGTIQETQYFGPGTRLLVL.

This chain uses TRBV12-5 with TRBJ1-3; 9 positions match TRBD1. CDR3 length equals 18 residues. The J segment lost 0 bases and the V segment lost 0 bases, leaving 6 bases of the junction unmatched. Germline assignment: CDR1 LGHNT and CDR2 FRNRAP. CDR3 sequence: CASGLVLGTGSSGNTIYF. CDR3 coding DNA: TGTGCTAGTGGTTTGGTACTGGGGACAGGGTCCTCTGGAAACACCATATATTTT.

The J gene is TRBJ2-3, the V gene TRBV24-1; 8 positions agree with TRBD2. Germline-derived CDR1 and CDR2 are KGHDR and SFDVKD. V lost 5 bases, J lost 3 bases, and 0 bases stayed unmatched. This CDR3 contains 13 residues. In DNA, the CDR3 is TGTGCCACCAGTGCGGGGGGGACAGATACGCAGTATTTT. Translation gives CATSAGGTDTQYF.

CDR3 sequence (DNA): TGTGCCAGCAGTCCGGGGAACCTTAATGAAAAACTGTTTTTT. It is translated as CASSPGNLNEKLFF. The chain is built from TRBV27 and TRBJ1-4, with D hard to call. This CDR3 has 14 amino acids. Germline CDR1 and CDR2: MNHEY and SMNVEV (reference sequence). Between the trimmed V and J ends, which lost 5 bases and 4 bases, there was a span of 11 bases.

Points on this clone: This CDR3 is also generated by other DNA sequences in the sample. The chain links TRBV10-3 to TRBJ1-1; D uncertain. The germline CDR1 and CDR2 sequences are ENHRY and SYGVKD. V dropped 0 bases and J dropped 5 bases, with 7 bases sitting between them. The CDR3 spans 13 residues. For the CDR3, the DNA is TGTGCCATCAGTGAGTCCATGGGAACTGAAGCTTTCTTT. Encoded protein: CAISESMGTEAFF.

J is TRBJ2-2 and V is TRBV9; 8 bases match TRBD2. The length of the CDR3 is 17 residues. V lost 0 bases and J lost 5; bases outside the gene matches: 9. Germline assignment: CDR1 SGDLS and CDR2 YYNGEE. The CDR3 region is CASSVVSGGRGTGELFF. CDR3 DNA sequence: TGTGCCAGCAGCGTAGTGAGCGGGGGACGGGGAACCGGGGAGCTGTTTTTT.

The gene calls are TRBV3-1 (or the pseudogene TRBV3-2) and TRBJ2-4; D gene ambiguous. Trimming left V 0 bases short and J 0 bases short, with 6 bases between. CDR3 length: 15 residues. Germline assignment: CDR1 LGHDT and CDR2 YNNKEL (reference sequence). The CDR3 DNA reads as TGTGCCAGCAGCCAAGATCCGGTAGCCAAAAACATTCAGTACTTC. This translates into CASSQDPVAKNIQYF.

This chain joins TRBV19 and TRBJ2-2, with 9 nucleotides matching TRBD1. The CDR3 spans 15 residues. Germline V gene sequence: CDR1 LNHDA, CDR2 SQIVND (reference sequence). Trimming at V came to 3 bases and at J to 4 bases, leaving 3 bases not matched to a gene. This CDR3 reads CASSIGTGSTGELFF. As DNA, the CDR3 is TGTGCCAGTAGTATCGGGACAGGGAGCACCGGGGAGCTGTTTTTT.

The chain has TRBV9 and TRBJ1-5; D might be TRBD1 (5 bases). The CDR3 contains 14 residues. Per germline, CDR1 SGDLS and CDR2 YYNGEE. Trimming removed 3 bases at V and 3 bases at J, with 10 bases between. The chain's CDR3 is CASSAPGANQPQHF. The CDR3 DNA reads TGTGCCAGCAGCGCCCCCGGGGCCAATCAGCCCCAGCATTTT.

The CDR3 spells CASGLALAGRRSGELFF. CDR3 in DNA: TGTGCTAGTGGTTTGGCACTAGCGGGGAGACGGTCCGGGGAGCTGTTTTTT. The chain is built from TRBV12-5 and TRBJ2-2; 10 bases align to TRBD2. This CDR3 is 17 amino acids long. Germline V gene sequence: CDR1 LGHNT, CDR2 FRNRAP. The trim removed 1 base at V and 6 bases at J, leaving 8 bases unmatched. Looking up the rest from reference TRBV12-5 and TRBJ2-2 gives the full variable domain: DARVTQTPRHKVTEMGQEVTMRCQPILGHNTVFWYRQTMMQGLELLAYFRNRAPLDDSGMPKDRFSAEMPDATLATLKIQPSEPRDSAVYFCASGLALAGRRSGELFFGEGSRLTVL.

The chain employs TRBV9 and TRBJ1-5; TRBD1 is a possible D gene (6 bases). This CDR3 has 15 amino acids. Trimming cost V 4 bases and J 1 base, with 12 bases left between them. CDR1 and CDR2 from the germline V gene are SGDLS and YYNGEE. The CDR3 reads CASSREGGSNQPQHF. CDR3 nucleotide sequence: TGTGCCAGCAGCCGGGAGGGGGGGAGCAATCAGCCCCAGCATTTT. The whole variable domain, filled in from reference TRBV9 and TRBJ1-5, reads DSGVTQTPKHLITATGQRVTLRCSPRSGDLSVYWYQQSLDQGLQFLIQYYNGEERAKGNILERFSAQQFPDLHSELNLSSLELGDSALYFCASSREGGSNQPQHFGDGTRLSIL.

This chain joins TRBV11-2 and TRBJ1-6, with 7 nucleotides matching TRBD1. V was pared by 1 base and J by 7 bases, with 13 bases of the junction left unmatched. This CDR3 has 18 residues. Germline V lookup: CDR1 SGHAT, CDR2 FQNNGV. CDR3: CASSLARSQGTSNSPLHF. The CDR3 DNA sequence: TGTGCCAGCAGCTTAGCTCGTTCACAGGGGACTTCAAATTCACCCCTCCACTTT.

The CDR3 spells CASSWTSNEQFF. The CDR3 DNA sequence: TGTGCCAGCAGCTGGACTAGTAATGAGCAGTTCTTC. V usage is TRBV6-6 and J usage is TRBJ2-1; 7 positions agree with TRBD2. The V gene end was trimmed by 6 bases and the J gene end by 7 bases; junction bases not matched to a gene: 3. The CDR3 runs 12 residues. CDR1 and CDR2 (germline): MNHNY, SVGAGI (reference sequence).

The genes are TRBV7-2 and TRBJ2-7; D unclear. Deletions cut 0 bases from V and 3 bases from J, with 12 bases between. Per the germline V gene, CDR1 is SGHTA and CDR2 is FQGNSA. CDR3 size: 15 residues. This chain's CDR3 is CASSLARLGVYEQYF. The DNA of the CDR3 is TGTGCCAGCAGCTTAGCTAGGTTGGGTGTCTACGAGCAGTACTTC.

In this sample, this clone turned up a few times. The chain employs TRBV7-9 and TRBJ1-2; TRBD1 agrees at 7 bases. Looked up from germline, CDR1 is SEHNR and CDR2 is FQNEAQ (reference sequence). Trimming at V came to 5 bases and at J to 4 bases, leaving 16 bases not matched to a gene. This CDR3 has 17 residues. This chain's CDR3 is CASSVRTGEKQTYGYTF. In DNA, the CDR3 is TGTGCCAGCAGCGTTAGAACAGGGGAAAAACAGACCTATGGCTACACCTTC.